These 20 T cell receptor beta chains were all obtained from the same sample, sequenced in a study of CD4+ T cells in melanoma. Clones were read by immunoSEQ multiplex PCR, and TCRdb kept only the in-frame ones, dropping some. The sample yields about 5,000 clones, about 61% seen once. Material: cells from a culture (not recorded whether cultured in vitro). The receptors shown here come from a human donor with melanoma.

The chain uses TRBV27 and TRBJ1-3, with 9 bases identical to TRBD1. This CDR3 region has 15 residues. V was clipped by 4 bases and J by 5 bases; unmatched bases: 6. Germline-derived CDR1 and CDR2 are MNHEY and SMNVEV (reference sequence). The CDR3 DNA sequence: TGTGCCAGCAGTTCCCTGGGGACAGGGAGAAACACCATATATTTT. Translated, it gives CASSSLGTGRNTIYF.

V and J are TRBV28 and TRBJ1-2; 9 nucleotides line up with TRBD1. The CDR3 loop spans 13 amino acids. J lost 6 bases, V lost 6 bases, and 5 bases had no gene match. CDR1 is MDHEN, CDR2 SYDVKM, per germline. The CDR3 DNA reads TGTGCCAGCAGCCGAGGGACAGGGAATGGCTACACCTTC. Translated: CASSRGTGNGYTF.

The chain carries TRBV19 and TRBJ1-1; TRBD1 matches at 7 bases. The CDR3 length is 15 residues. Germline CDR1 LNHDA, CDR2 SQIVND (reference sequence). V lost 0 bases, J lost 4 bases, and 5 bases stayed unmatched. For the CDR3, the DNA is TGTGCCAGTAGTATAGATGACAGGGATTCCACTGAAGCTTTCTTT. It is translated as CASSIDDRDSTEAFF.

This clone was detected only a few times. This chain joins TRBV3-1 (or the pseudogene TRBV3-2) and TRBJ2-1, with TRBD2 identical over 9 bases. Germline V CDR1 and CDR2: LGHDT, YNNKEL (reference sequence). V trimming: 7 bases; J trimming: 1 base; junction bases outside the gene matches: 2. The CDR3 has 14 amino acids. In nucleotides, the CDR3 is TGTGCCAGCACGAGCGGGGGGTCCTACAATGAGCAGTTCTTC. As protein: CASTSGGSYNEQFF.

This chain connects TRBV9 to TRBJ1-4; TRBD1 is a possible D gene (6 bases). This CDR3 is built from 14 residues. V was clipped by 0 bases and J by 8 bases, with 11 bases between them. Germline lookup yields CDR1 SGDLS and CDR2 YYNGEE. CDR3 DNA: TGTGCCAGCAGCGTAGGCCAGGGGCAAGAAAAACTGTTTTTT. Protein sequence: CASSVGQGQEKLFF. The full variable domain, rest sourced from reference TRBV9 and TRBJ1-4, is DSGVTQTPKHLITATGQRVTLRCSPRSGDLSVYWYQQSLDQGLQFLIQYYNGEERAKGNILERFSAQQFPDLHSELNLSSLELGDSALYFCASSVGQGQEKLFFGSGTQLSVL.

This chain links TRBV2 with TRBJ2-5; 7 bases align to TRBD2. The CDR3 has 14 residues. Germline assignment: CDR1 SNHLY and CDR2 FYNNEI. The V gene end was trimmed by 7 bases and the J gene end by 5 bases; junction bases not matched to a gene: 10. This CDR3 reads CASKASPGGETQYF. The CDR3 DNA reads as TGTGCCAGCAAAGCTAGCCCGGGGGGTGAGACCCAGTACTTC.

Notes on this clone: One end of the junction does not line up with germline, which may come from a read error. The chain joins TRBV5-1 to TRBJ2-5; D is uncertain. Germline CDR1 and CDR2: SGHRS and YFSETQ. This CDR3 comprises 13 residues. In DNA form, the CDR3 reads TGCGCCAGCAGCTTGGGTACCCAAGGGACCCAGTACTTC. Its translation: CASSLGTQGTQYF. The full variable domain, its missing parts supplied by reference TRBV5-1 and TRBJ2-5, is KAGVTQTPRYLIKTRGQQVTLSCSPISGHRSVSWYQQTPGQGLQFLFEYFSETQRNKGNFPGRFSGRQFSNSRSEMNVSTLELGDSALYLCASSLGTQGTQYFGPGTRLLVL.

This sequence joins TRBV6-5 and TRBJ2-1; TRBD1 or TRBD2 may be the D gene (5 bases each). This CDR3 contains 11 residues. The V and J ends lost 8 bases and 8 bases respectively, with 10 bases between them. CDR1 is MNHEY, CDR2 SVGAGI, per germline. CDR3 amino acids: CASEKGHEQFF. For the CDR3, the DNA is TGTGCCAGCGAAAAGGGACATGAGCAGTTCTTC.

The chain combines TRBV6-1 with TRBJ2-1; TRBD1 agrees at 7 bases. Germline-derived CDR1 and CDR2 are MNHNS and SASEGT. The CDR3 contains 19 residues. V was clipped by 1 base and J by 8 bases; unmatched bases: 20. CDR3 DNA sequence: TGTGCCAGCAGTGAAGACCCGCGAGGCGGACAGGTACGGGTCGATGAGCAGTTCTTC. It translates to CASSEDPRGGQVRVDEQFF.

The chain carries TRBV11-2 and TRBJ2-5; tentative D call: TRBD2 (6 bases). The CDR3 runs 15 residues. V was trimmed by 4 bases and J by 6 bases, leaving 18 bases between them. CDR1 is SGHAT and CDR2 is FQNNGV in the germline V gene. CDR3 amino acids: CASSSWEDRVKTQYF. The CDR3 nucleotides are TGTGCCAGCAGCTCTTGGGAGGACCGGGTTAAGACCCAGTACTTC.

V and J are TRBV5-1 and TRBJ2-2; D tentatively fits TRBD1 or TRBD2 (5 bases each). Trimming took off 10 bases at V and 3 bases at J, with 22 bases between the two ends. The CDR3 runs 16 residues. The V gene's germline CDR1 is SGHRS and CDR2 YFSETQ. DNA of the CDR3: TGCGCCTCTCAGAAGACAGCAAGAGGGGACACCGGGGAGCTGTTTTTT. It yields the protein CASQKTARGDTGELFF.

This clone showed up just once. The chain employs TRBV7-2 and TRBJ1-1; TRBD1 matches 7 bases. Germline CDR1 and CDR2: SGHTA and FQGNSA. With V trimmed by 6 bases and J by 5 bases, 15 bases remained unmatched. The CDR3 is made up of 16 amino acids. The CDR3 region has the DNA TGTGCCAGCAGACTATCCACAGGGGAGGATTGGACTGAAGCTTTCTTT. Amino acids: CASRLSTGEDWTEAFF.

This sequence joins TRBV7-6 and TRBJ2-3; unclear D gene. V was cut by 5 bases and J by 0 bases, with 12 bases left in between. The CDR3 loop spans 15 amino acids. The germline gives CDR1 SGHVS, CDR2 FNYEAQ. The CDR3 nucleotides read TGTGCCAGCAGCCCGTCATTTGGGAGCACAGATACGCAGTATTTT. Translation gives CASSPSFGSTDTQYF.

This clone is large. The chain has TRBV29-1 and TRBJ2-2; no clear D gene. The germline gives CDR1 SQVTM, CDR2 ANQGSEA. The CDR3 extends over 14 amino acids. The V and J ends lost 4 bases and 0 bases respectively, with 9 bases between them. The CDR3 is CSVVWQANTGELFF. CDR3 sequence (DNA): TGCAGCGTTGTCTGGCAGGCGAACACCGGGGAGCTGTTTTTT.

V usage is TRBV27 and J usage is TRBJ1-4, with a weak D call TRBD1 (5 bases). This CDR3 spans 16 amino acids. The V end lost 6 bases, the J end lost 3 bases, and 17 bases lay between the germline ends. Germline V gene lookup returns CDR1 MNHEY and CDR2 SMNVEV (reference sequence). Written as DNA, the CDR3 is TGTGCCAGCAGACCATTCCGAGGGGTGGCTAATGAAAAACTGTTTTTT. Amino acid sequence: CASRPFRGVANEKLFF.

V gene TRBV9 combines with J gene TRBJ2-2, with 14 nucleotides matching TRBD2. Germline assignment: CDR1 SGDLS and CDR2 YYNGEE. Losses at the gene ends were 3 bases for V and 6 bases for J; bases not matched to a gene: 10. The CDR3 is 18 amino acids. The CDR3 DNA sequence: TGTGCCAGCAGCGAGACTAGCGGGGGGGCTAACGGTCCCGGGGAGCTGTTTTTT. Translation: CASSETSGGANGPGELFF.

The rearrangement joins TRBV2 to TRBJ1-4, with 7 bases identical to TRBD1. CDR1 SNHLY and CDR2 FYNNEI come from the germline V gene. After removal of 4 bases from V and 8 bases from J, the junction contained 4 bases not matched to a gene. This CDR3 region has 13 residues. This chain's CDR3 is CASSGQGEEKLFF. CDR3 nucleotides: TGTGCCAGCAGTGGACAGGGTGAGGAAAAACTGTTTTTT. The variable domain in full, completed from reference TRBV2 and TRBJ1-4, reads EPEVTQTPSHQVTQMGQEVILRCVPISNHLYFYWYRQILGQKVEFLVSFYNNEISEKSEIFDDQFSVERPDGSNFTLKIRSTKLEDSAMYFCASSGQGEEKLFFGSGTQLSVL.

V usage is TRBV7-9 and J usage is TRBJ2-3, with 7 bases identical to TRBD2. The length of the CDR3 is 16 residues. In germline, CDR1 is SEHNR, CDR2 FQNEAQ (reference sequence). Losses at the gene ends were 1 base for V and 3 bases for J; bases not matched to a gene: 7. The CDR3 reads CASSLGASGVTDTQYF. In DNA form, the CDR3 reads TGTGCCAGCAGCTTAGGGGCCAGCGGGGTAACAGATACGCAGTATTTT.

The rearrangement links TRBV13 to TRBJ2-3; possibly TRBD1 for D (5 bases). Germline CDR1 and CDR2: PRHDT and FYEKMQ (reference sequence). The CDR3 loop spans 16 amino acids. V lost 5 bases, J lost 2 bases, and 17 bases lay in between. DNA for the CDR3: TGTGCCAGCAGCGACAAGGTTCAGGGCCTCACAGATACGCAGTATTTT. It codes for CASSDKVQGLTDTQYF. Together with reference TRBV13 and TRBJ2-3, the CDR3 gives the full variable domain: AAGVIQSPRHLIKEKRETATLKCYPIPRHDTVYWYQQGPGQDPQFLISFYEKMQSDKGSIPDRFSAQQFSDYHSELNMSSLELGDSALYFCASSDKVQGLTDTQYFGPGTRLTVL.

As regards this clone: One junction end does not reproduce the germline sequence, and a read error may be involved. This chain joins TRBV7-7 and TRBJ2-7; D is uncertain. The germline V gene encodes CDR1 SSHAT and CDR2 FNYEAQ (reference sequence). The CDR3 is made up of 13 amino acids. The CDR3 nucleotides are TGTGCTAGCAGTTTTGACATCTCCTACGAGCAGTACTTC. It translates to CASSFDISYEQYF.